These 13 T cell receptor beta chains originate from one sample sequenced in a study of a mutant IDH1 vaccine in newly diagnosed glioma. Assay used: immunoSEQ multiplex PCR; TCRdb lists only in-frame clones, some missing. Found here are fewer than 35,000 clones, about four fifths of them singletons; the top ten hold around 30%. Stated time point: week 47, end of study. The vaccine gave 300 ug of a 20-mer mutant IDH1 peptide subcutaneously per dose. These receptors are not linked to any known antigen. The sample was PBMCs, taken from a glioma patient whose treatment included an IDH1 peptide vaccine. These receptors all stem from a man aged 25 to 40 with glioma.

The chain carries TRBV6-1 and TRBJ1-6; perhaps TRBD1 as D (5 bases). V was clipped by 9 bases and J by 7 bases, with 16 bases between them. This CDR3 is built from 14 residues. Germline V CDR1 and CDR2: MNHNS, SASEGT. This CDR3 reads CASSHVQENSPLHF. The CDR3 DNA is TGTGCCAGTTCACACGTACAGGAAAATTCACCCCTCCACTTT.

The chain joins TRBV28 to TRBJ1-5; D ambiguous. The V gene lost 2 bases and the J gene lost 3 bases, with 11 bases spanning the gap. Looked up from germline, CDR1 is MDHEN and CDR2 is SYDVKM. The CDR3 has 15 residues. The CDR3 coding sequence is TGTGCCAGCAGTTTAGGGTGGGCGAACAATCAGCCCCAGCATTTT. Its protein is CASSLGWANNQPQHF. Together with reference TRBV28 and TRBJ1-5, the CDR3 gives the full variable domain: DVKVTQSSRYLVKRTGEKVFLECVQDMDHENMFWYRQDPGLGLRLIYFSYDVKMKEKGDIPEGYSVSREKKERFSLILESASTNQTSMYLCASSLGWANNQPQHFGDGTRLSIL.

The chain is built from TRBV5-5 and TRBJ2-4; TRBD2 might be the D (6 bases). The CDR3 has 16 residues. Looked up from germline, CDR1 is SGHKS and CDR2 is YYEKEE (reference sequence). V lost 2 bases and J 0 bases, leaving 12 bases between the germline ends. CDR3: CASSLGGDVAKNIQYF. CDR3 in DNA: TGTGCCAGCAGCTTAGGCGGGGATGTAGCCAAAAACATTCAGTACTTC.

The chain couples TRBV7-8 to TRBJ1-3; TRBD1 agrees at 8 bases. Trimming cost V 5 bases and J 0 bases; bases outside gene matches: 3. CDR1 and CDR2 (germline): SGHVS, FQNEAQ. The length of the CDR3 is 15 residues. CDR3 sequence: CASSPGTGSGNTIYF. The CDR3 bases are TGTGCCAGCAGCCCTGGGACAGGCTCTGGAAACACCATATATTTT.

V usage is TRBV5-1 and J usage is TRBJ2-1; 10 bases map to TRBD2. V lost 4 bases and J lost 5; bases outside the gene matches: 9. The CDR3 consists of 16 residues. The V gene's germline CDR1 is SGHRS and CDR2 YFSETQ. Written as DNA, the CDR3 is TGCGCCAGCAGCGCCCAACCTAGCGGGAGACACAATGAGCAGTTCTTC. This codes for CASSAQPSGRHNEQFF.

This chain uses TRBV5-8 with TRBJ2-4, with 8 bases lining up with TRBD2. Trimming took 9 bases from V and 8 from J; bases not matched to a gene: 10. Germline CDR1 reads SGHTS; CDR2 reads YDEGEE. The CDR3 runs to 13 residues. The CDR3 loop reads CATDPREGYIQYF. The CDR3 nucleotides read TGTGCCACCGACCCTCGGGAGGGCTACATTCAGTACTTC.

The chain combines TRBV19 with TRBJ2-3, with 10 bases fitting TRBD2. CDR3 length: 16 amino acids. V trimming: 4 bases; J trimming: 4 bases; junction bases outside the gene matches: 8. CDR1 and CDR2 (germline): LNHDA, SQIVND (reference sequence). CDR3 amino acids: CASSTRAGGPADTQYF. The CDR3 region has the DNA TGTGCCAGTAGTACCAGAGCGGGGGGGCCCGCAGATACGCAGTATTTT.

V and J are TRBV5-4 and TRBJ2-1, with 13 bases that match TRBD2. The CDR3 is 17 amino acids. The germline V gene has CDR1 SGHNT and CDR2 YYREEE (reference sequence). With V trimmed by 4 bases and J by 4 bases, 8 bases remained unmatched. CDR3 region: CASSPGLAGTIYNEQFF. The CDR3 coding sequence is TGTGCCAGCAGCCCGGGACTAGCGGGAACTATATACAATGAGCAGTTCTTC.

The chain uses TRBV11-2 and TRBJ1-1, with D unresolved. Germline lookup yields CDR1 SGHAT and CDR2 FQNNGV. The length of the CDR3 is 14 residues. Trimming left V 2 bases short and J 3 bases short, with 10 bases between. The CDR3 bases are TGTGCCAGCAGCTTAAGCGGAAAGGACACTGAAGCTTTCTTT. Amino acid sequence: CASSLSGKDTEAFF.

The chain couples TRBV5-1 to TRBJ2-6, with a possible D match to TRBD1 (5 bases). V lost 0 bases and J lost 0, with 13 bases in between. Germline V CDR1 and CDR2: SGHRS, YFSETQ. The CDR3 runs 18 residues. DNA of the CDR3: TGCGCCAGCAGCTTGGCCTGGGGCACCGCCTCTGGGGCCAACGTCCTGACTTTC. Translated: CASSLAWGTASGANVLTF.

The rearrangement links TRBV7-9 to TRBJ2-6; no firm D call. Trimming took 1 base from V and 2 from J, leaving 9 bases between them. Germline lookup yields CDR1 SEHNR and CDR2 FQNEAQ (reference sequence). The CDR3 length is 16 residues. The CDR3 region has the DNA TGTGCCAGCAGCTTAGTTCTGAGCCCTGGGGCCAACGTCCTGACTTTC. Translated: CASSLVLSPGANVLTF.

The chain is built from TRBV14 and TRBJ1-2; 9 nucleotides align to TRBD1. CDR3 length equals 15 residues. Trimming cost V 2 bases and J 6 bases; bases outside gene matches: 7. Germline-derived CDR1 and CDR2 are SGHDN and FVKESK. The CDR3, as DNA: TGTGCCAGCAGCCAACTGGACAGGGGAAGCGATGGCTACACCTTC. Residues: CASSQLDRGSDGYTF.

This clone was counted a single time. The chain is built from TRBV18 and TRBJ2-3, with TRBD1 matching 11 bases. Germline CDR1 and CDR2: KGHSH and LQKENI. The CDR3 spans 16 residues. The V segment lost 1 base and the J segment 7 bases; nucleotides outside the gene matches: 7. The chain's CDR3 is CASSPRGQGALNTQYF. The DNA for the CDR3 is TGTGCCAGCTCACCACGAGGACAGGGGGCTTTGAATACGCAGTATTTT. Drawing the rest from reference TRBV18 and TRBJ2-3, the complete variable domain is NAGVMQNPRHLVRRRGQEARLRCSPMKGHSHVYWYRQLPEEGLKFMVYLQKENIIDESGMPKERFSAEFPKEGPSILRIQQVVRGDSAAYFCASSPRGQGALNTQYFGPGTRLTVL.